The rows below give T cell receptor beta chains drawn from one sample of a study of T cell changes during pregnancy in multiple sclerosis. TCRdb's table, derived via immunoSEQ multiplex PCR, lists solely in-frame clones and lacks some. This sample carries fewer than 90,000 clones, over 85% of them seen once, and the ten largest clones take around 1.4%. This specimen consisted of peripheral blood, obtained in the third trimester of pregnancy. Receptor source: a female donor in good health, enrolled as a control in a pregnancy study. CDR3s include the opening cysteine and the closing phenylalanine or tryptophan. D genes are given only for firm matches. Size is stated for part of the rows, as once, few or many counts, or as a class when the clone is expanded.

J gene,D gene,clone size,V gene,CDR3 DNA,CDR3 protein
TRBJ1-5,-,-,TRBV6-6,TGTGCCAGCAACCCCCGAGGAGGGAATAGCAATCAGCCCCAGCATTTT,CASNPRGGNSNQPQHF
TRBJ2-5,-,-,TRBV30,TGTGCCTGGCTACAAGAGACCCAGTACTTC,CAWLQETQYF
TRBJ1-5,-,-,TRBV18,TGTGCCAGCTCACCAGGAGGGGAAGGTCAGCCCCAGCATTTT,CASSPGGEGQPQHF
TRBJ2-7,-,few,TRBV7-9,TGTGCCAGCAGCTTAGCCCTCGGGGATCGGTGGTACTTC,CASSLALGDRWYF
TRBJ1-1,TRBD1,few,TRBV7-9,TGTGCCAGCAGCCCGTTACAGGGACAGATGAACACTGAAGCTTTCTTT,CASSPLQGQMNTEAFF
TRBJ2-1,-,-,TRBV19,TGTGCCAGTGGGACTTCTTCTACCTACAATGAGCAGTTCTTC,CASGTSSTYNEQFF
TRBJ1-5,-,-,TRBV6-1,TGTGCCAGCAGTGTGTGGGACACTGGAATCGATAGCAATCAGCCCCAGCATTTT,CASSVWDTGIDSNQPQHF
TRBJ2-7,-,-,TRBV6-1,TGTGCCAGCAGTTCCTACAGGATTAGCTCCTACGAGCAGTACTTC,CASSSYRISSYEQYF
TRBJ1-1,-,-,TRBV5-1,TGCGCCAGCAAGGAAGGGGGAACTGAAGCTTTCTTT,CASKEGGTEAFF
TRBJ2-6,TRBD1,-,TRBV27,TGTGCCAGCAGTACCCTCGGACAGGGGGCCTCTGGGGCCAACGTCCTGACTTTC,CASSTLGQGASGANVLTF
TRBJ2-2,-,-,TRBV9,TGTGCCAGCAGCGTAGGGTCTCAGGGAAACACCGGGGAGCTGTTTTTT,CASSVGSQGNTGELFF
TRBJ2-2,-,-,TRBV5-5,TGTGCCAGCAGCTTGGGGAGGGGGAACACCGGGGAGCTGTTTTTT,CASSLGRGNTGELFF
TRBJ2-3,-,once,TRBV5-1,TGCGCCAGCAGCTTGAGGGGGACAGATACGCAGTATTTT,CASSLRGTDTQYF